The 22 T cell receptor beta chains presented below share a single source sample, sequenced in a study of cytomegalovirus exposure and HLA in healthy donors. A multiplex PCR was run with 60 Vbeta primers and 13 Jbeta primers. Here immunoSEQ multiplex PCR was the method, and the copy in TCRdb shows in-frame clones only, minus some. This sample has around 110,000 clones; over 60% occur once, and the top ten carry 4.8%. The sample taken for sequencing was PBMCs. The receptors originated from a man aged 25-45 years in good health and CMV-seropositive.

This clone was detected ten times or more. The chain joins TRBV4-1 to TRBJ1-1, with D perhaps matching TRBD1 (5 bases). The germline V gene has CDR1 MGHRA and CDR2 YSYEKL. This CDR3 has 11 amino acids. V was pared by 1 base and J by 10 bases, with 7 bases between. The CDR3 DNA follows: TGCGCCAGCAGCCAAGGGCAGGGAGCTTTCTTT. Translating gives CASSQGQGAFF.

This chain uses TRBV6-6 with TRBJ2-7; TRBD2 might be the D (6 bases). The germline gives CDR1 MNHNY, CDR2 SVGAGI (reference sequence). This CDR3 spans 16 amino acids. V lost 0 bases and J 6 bases, leaving 18 bases between the germline ends. The chain's CDR3 is CASSYSMAGPTGEQYF. CDR3 bases: TGTGCCAGCAGTTACTCGATGGCGGGGCCGACGGGCGAGCAGTACTTC.

This chain joins TRBV19 and TRBJ2-1, with TRBD1 matching 7 bases. With V trimmed by 8 bases and J by 6 bases, 10 bases remained unmatched. Germline V gives CDR1 LNHDA, CDR2 SQIVND (reference sequence). CDR3 length: 14 amino acids. The CDR3 reads CASSPGQLGNEQFF. CDR3 nucleotides: TGTGCCAGTTCTCCGGGACAGTTAGGCAATGAGCAGTTCTTC.

The chain uses TRBV7-6 and TRBJ2-1, with D perhaps matching TRBD1 (5 bases). This CDR3 comprises 16 residues. Trimming removed 1 base at V and 2 bases at J, with 12 bases between. Germline lookup yields CDR1 SGHVS and CDR2 FNYEAQ. CDR3 sequence reads: CASSLVATDPYNEQFF. The CDR3 bases are TGTGCCAGCAGCTTAGTCGCGACAGATCCCTACAATGAGCAGTTCTTC.

This clone appeared a few times. CDR3 region: CASSFGRAEQYF. The CDR3 DNA is TGTGCCAGCAGCTTCGGGAGGGCCGAGCAGTACTTC. The gene calls are TRBV7-9 and TRBJ2-7; 8 bases line up with TRBD2. Trimming cost V 3 bases and J 6 bases; bases outside gene matches: 1. Germline V lookup: CDR1 SEHNR, CDR2 FQNEAQ (reference sequence). CDR3 length: 12 amino acids.

The CDR3 DNA follows: TGTGCCAGCAGTCCCGGGCAGGGTTATTATAATTCACCCCTCCACTTT. Its protein product is CASSPGQGYYNSPLHF. The rearrangement links TRBV5-4 to TRBJ1-6, with D maybe TRBD1 (5 bases). V was pared by 5 bases and J by 4 bases, with 16 bases between. The CDR3 totals 16 residues. CDR1 and CDR2 from the germline V gene are SGHNT and YYREEE (reference sequence). Variable domain in full (rest from reference TRBV5-4 and TRBJ1-6): ETGVTQSPTHLIKTRGQQVTLRCSSQSGHNTVSWYQQALGQGPQFIFQYYREEENGRGNFPPRFSGLQFPNYSSELNVNALELDDSALYLCASSPGQGYYNSPLHFGNGTRLTVT.

In its sample, this clone was seen many times. CDR3 DNA sequence: TGTGCCAGCAGCACAGGAAACGGGGGTGAAAAACTGTTTTTT. Amino acids: CASSTGNGGEKLFF. The chain carries TRBV28 and TRBJ1-4, with TRBD1 as a possible D gene (5 bases). Germline V CDR1 and CDR2: MDHEN, SYDVKM. The CDR3 runs to 14 residues. The V and J ends lost 6 bases and 7 bases respectively, with 15 bases between them.

The chain recombines TRBV19 with TRBJ1-5; 7 positions match TRBD1. The length of the CDR3 is 16 residues. Germline lookup yields CDR1 LNHDA and CDR2 SQIVND (reference sequence). V shed 5 bases and J 1 base; nucleotides not matched to a gene: 8. CDR3 amino acids: CASSSRTGGSNQPQHF. The CDR3 nucleotides are TGTGCCAGTAGTTCCCGGACAGGTGGGAGCAATCAGCCCCAGCATTTT.

The chain links TRBV4-1 to TRBJ2-5, with D unresolved. The end of the DNA aligns better with TRBJ2-7, so the J call may be wrong. The germline V gene has CDR1 MGHRA and CDR2 YSYEKL. The CDR3 length is 16 residues. CDR3 loop: CASSQDTDQKSYEQYF. CDR3 nucleotide sequence: TGCGCCAGCAGCCAAGACACAGATCAGAAATCCTACGAGCAGTACTTC.

The V call is TRBV7-2, the J call TRBJ1-2; D is unresolved. Trimming removed 2 bases from V and 1 base from J, with 5 bases in between. Per germline, CDR1 SGHTA and CDR2 FQGNSA. The CDR3 runs to 13 residues. The CDR3 DNA reads as TGTGCCAGCAGCTTATACAGTAACTATGGCTACACCTTC. It codes for CASSLYSNYGYTF.

V usage is TRBV18 and J usage is TRBJ1-1; 9 nucleotides align to TRBD1. Germline CDR1 is KGHSH and CDR2 is LQKENI. The CDR3 spans 15 residues. Trimming took 5 bases from V and 1 from J; bases not matched to a gene: 5. The CDR3 DNA sequence: TGTGCCAGCTCAAACACAGGGGGCAAGAACACTGAAGCTTTCTTT. Residues: CASSNTGGKNTEAFF. Full variable domain (outside the CDR3, taken from reference TRBV18 and TRBJ1-1): NAGVMQNPRHLVRRRGQEARLRCSPMKGHSHVYWYRQLPEEGLKFMVYLQKENIIDESGMPKERFSAEFPKEGPSILRIQQVVRGDSAAYFCASSNTGGKNTEAFFGQGTRLTVV.

J is TRBJ2-5 and V is TRBV5-1, with D tentatively TRBD2 (6 bases). Trimming took off 2 bases at V and 1 base at J, with 21 bases between the two ends. The length of the CDR3 is 18 residues. In germline, CDR1 is SGHRS, CDR2 YFSETQ. This CDR3 is CASSLEGLAWDSQETQYF. The DNA for the CDR3 is TGCGCCAGCAGCTTAGAAGGTCTGGCTTGGGACTCCCAAGAGACCCAGTACTTC.

The V gene is TRBV5-1, the J gene TRBJ2-7; tentative D call: TRBD1 (6 bases). The CDR3 has 14 amino acids. Germline V gene data show CDR1 as SGHRS and CDR2 as YFSETQ. Deletions cut 3 bases from V and 1 base from J, with 11 bases between. The CDR3 loop is CASSSPGQSYEQYF. The CDR3 coding sequence is TGCGCCAGCAGCTCTCCCGGACAGTCCTACGAGCAGTACTTC.

This clone was detected a few times. The chain uses TRBV18 and TRBJ1-5; tentative D call: TRBD1 (6 bases). From germline, CDR1 is KGHSH and CDR2 LQKENI. The CDR3 has 16 residues. Trimming took 2 bases from V and 4 from J, leaving 15 bases between them. CDR3 DNA: TGTGCCAGCTCACCATCGCGGTCAGGGACAAATCAGCCCCAGCATTTT. Translated, it gives CASSPSRSGTNQPQHF.

In this sample, this clone turned up a few times. This chain connects TRBV2 to TRBJ2-1; D gene ambiguous. This CDR3 has 13 amino acids. Germline CDR1 SNHLY, CDR2 FYNNEI. With 2 bases removed from V and 5 bases from J, the gap between germline ends came to 7 bases. The CDR3 loop reads CASSESPNNEQFF. As DNA, the CDR3 is TGTGCCAGCAGTGAATCCCCCAACAATGAGCAGTTCTTC.

This chain uses TRBV4-1 with TRBJ1-3; TRBD2 is a possible D gene (7 bases). The J call may be in error: the DNA end matches TRBJ2-2 better. Germline CDR1 MGHRA, CDR2 YSYEKL. CDR3 size: 16 residues. CDR3 amino acids: CASSQDLGGAGGELFF. The DNA of the CDR3 is TGCGCCAGCAGCCAAGATCTTGGGGGGGCCGGCGGGGAGCTGTTTTTT.

This sequence joins TRBV30 and TRBJ1-4, with 7 bases identical to TRBD1. J was trimmed by 4 bases and V by 3 bases; bases with no gene match: 5. The germline CDR1 and CDR2 sequences are GTSNPN and SVGIG (reference sequence). The CDR3 loop spans 14 amino acids. CDR3 protein: CAWRLGQSNEKLFF. The CDR3 DNA is TGTGCCTGGAGGTTGGGACAGAGTAATGAAAAACTGTTTTTT.

The gene calls are TRBV6-1 and TRBJ2-1; TRBD2 aligns across 12 bases. This CDR3 spans 18 amino acids. Germline loops: CDR1 MNHNS, CDR2 SASEGT. V lost 0 bases and J lost 2; bases outside the gene matches: 5. Here the CDR3 reads CASSEALASGGAYNEQFF. The CDR3 DNA is TGTGCCAGCAGTGAAGCGCTAGCTAGCGGGGGGGCCTACAATGAGCAGTTCTTC.

The chain uses TRBV2 and TRBJ1-5, with D possibly TRBD1 on 6 matching bases. Germline V CDR1 and CDR2: SNHLY, FYNNEI. Between the trimmed V and J ends, which lost 3 bases and 5 bases, there was a span of 17 bases. This CDR3 contains 16 residues. As DNA, the CDR3 is TGTGCCAGCAGTGATCCGGGGGGGGCGGGTGATCAGCCCCAGCATTTT. Protein: CASSDPGGAGDQPQHF.

The chain combines TRBV19 with TRBJ2-2, with 9 bases matching TRBD1. Germline CDR1 LNHDA, CDR2 SQIVND (reference sequence). The CDR3 spans 16 residues. The junction had 8 bases not matched to a gene; V was cut back by 4 bases and J by 5 bases. This CDR3 reads CASSTEQGAGTGELFF. Here the CDR3 DNA reads TGTGCCAGTAGTACCGAACAGGGGGCAGGTACCGGGGAGCTGTTTTTT.

V is TRBV9 and J is TRBJ2-3, with 7 bases fitting TRBD2. This CDR3 comprises 16 residues. Germline assignment: CDR1 SGDLS and CDR2 YYNGEE. The V and J ends lost 3 bases and 2 bases, in that order; junction bases with no gene match: 9. DNA of the CDR3: TGTGCCAGCAGCGGTGTCGGGGGGATATTCACAGATACGCAGTATTTT. It is translated as CASSGVGGIFTDTQYF.

This clone turned up a few times. The rearrangement links TRBV30 to TRBJ1-2; D not certain. V lost 0 bases, J lost 2 bases, and 7 bases lay in between. The germline V gene has CDR1 GTSNPN and CDR2 SVGIG (reference sequence). CDR3 length: 13 residues. The CDR3 region has the DNA TGTGCCTGGAGTGTAACGGGGAACTATGGCTACACCTTC. This translates into CAWSVTGNYGYTF.